Reported below is one T cell receptor beta chain. What it recognizes is unknown. This specimen belongs to a study of CXCR3-negative and CXCR3-positive naive CD8 T cells. Overall study results and limits: Memory CD8+ cells showed much lower diversity, while both naive subsets were comparably high. Naive CXCR3-positive cells had TRB CDR3s more hydrophobic than those of CXCR3-negative naive cells. Naive CXCR3-negative cells resembled naive CXCR3-positive cells in TRBV-TRBJ usage; memory cells differed.

Sorting yielded triplicates of approximately 300,000 cells for each CD8+ T cell subset. TRB cDNA was prepared as libraries by UMI-labeled 5' RACE. TCRdb re-analyzed the 5' RACE reads; it lists each CDR3 protein once, without DNA. In all, the sample yields 75,000 to 95,000 distinct CDR3 sequences. The sequenced material came from naive CXCR3- CD8+ T cells from blood. As for subset: CD45RO-CCR7+CD27+CD95- naive CD8+ T cells lacking CXCR3 (TNR3-). The TCR comes from a human donor in good health. Some clones in this sample may be carry-over from other donors' samples.

The CDR3 region is CASSWRGLNTEAFF. This chain connects TRBV6-2 or TRBV6-3 to TRBJ1-1; the TCRdb D gene call, TRBD1, has no DNA to confirm it. CDR1 MNHEY and CDR2 SVGEGT come from the germline V gene. CDR3 length: 14 amino acids.